This T cell receptor beta chain was captured in a study of T-cell memory formation after mild COVID-19. The study, taken as a whole, reports: Several responding clones turned up in pre-infection memory, indicating that cross-reactive memory may have taken part. Whether second-wave clones peaking at day 37 were SARS-CoV-2 specific went unconfirmed.

Trimming removed 4 bases from V and 0 bases from J, with 15 bases in between. The CDR3 runs 15 residues. Per germline, CDR1 DFQATT and CDR2 SNEGSKA (reference sequence). As concerns this clonotype: Its matching antigen is unknown.

TCRdb ran MiXCR on the 5' RACE reads and lists one entry per CDR3 protein. Of 350,000 to 500,000 distinct CDR3 sequences detected, about 22% appear once; the ten largest clones hold over 10%. The sample comprised PBMCs or a T cell subset sorted from them (not recorded which). J is TRBJ1-1 and V is TRBV20-1; unclear D gene. The sequence derives from an adult woman who had mild COVID-19 (a few samples of this study predate the infection). Cell type and time point are not known. CDR3 region: CSAMQAAPMNTEAFF. The CDR3 coding sequence is TGCAGTGCTATGCAGGCAGCTCCCATGAACACTGAAGCTTTCTTT.